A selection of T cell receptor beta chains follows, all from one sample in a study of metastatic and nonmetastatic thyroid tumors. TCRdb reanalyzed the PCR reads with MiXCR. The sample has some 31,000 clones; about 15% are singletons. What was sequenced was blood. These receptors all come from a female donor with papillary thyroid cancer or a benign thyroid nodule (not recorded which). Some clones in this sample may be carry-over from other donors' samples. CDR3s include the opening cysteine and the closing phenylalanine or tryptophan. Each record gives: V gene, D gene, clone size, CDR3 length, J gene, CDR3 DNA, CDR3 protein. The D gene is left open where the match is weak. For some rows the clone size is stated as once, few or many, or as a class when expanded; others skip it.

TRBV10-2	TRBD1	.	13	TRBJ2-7	TGCTCCAGCAGGCACAGGGGGTTTTACGAGCAGTACTTC	CSSRHRGFYEQYF
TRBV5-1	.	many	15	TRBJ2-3	TGCGCCAGCAGCCCGGCCCCGGGGGCGGGGGATACGCAGTATTTT	CASSPAPGAGDTQYF
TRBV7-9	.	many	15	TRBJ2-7	TGTGCCAGCAGCTTTTCGGGGCAGGGTCCCTACGAGCAGTACTTC	CASSFSGQGPYEQYF
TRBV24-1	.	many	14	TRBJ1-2	TGTGCCACCAGTGAATCAGGGGACGGTAGCGGCTACACCTTC	CATSESGDGSGYTF
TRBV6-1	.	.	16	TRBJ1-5	TGTGCCAGCAGTGAAAGTATCGCGGGGGGCAATCAGCCCCAGCATTTT	CASSESIAGGNQPQHF
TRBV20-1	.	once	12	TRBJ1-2	TGCAGTGCTGGGGACGGGTACTATGGCTACACCTTC	CSAGDGYYGYTF
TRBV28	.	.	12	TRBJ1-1	TGTGCCAGCATTAAGTGGAACACTGAAGCTTTCTTT	CASIKWNTEAFF
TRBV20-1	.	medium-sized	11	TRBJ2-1	TGCAGTGTACAAGGTGGAAATGAGCAGTTCTTC	CSVQGGNEQFF
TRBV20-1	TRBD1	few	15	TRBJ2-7	TGCAGTGCTCCTCCCGTGGCAGGGGGCGCCTACGAGCAGTACTTC	CSAPPVAGGAYEQYF
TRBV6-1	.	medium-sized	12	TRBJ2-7	TGTGCCAGCAGTGACCCATCCTACGAGCAGTACTTC	CASSDPSYEQYF
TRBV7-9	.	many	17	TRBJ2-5	TGTGCCAGCAGCTTGGAGGGATACAGAGGAAGGGGAGAGACCCAGTACTTC	CASSLEGYRGRGETQYF
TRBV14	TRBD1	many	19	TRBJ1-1	TGTGCCAGCAGCCAACTTTCCGTCCTCAGCACAGGGGGGAACACTGAAGCTTTCTTT	CASSQLSVLSTGGNTEAFF
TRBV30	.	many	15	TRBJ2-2	TGTGCCTGGAGAACCGAAACGAGGGACACCGGGGAGCTGTTTTTT	CAWRTETRDTGELFF
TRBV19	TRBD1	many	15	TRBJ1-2	TGTGCCAGCTCGCCGGGACAGAGAATAACGGATGGCTACACCTTC	CASSPGQRITDGYTF
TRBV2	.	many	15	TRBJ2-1	TGTGCCAGCAGTGGAGAAACCACTCGGGTCGATGAGCAGTTCTTC	CASSGETTRVDEQFF
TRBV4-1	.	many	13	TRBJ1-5	TGCGCCAGCAGCGGCAGGCTTTATCAGCCCCAGCATTTT	CASSGRLYQPQHF
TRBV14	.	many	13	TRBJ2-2	TGTGCCAGCAGTCGTGGGAGTGGCGGGGAGCTGTTTTTT	CASSRGSGGELFF
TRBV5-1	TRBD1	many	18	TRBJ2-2	TGCGCCAGCAGCACCGGGGACAGGGGACGAAACCGGGGCGGGGAGCTGTTTTTT	CASSTGDRGRNRGGELFF
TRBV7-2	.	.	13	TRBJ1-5	TGTGCCAGCAGCCCAGAGCGTGATCAACCCCAGCATTTT	CASSPERDQPQHF
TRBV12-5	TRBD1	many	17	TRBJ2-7	TGTGCTAGTGGTTTGCAGACTATCGACAGGGTGTCCTACGAGCAGTACTTC	CASGLQTIDRVSYEQYF
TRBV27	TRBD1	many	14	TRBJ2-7	TGTGCCAGCATAAGACAGGGGGCAGCCTACGAGCAGTACTTC	CASIRQGAAYEQYF
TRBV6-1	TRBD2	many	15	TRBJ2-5	TGTGCCAGCAGTGAATGGGCGGGAGGGCCAGAGACCCAGTACTTC	CASSEWAGGPETQYF
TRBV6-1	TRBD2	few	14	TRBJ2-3	TGTGCCAGCAGCCGACTAGCGGGAGGAGATACGCAGTATTTT	CASSRLAGGDTQYF
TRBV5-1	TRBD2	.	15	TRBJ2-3	TGCGCCAGCAGCTTGGGGACTAGCGGCACAGATACGCAGTATTTT	CASSLGTSGTDTQYF
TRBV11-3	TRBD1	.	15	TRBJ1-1	TGTGCCAGCAACGCCACAGGGGTATCGGTCACTGAAGCTTTTTTT	CASNATGVSVTEAFF
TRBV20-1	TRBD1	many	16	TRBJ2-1	TGCAGTGCTAGAGGGTTGGTGATGCAGGGGGTGAATGAGCAGTTCTTC	CSARGLVMQGVNEQFF
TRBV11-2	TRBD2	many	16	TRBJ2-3	TGTGCCAGCAGCCCCCCGGGACTAGCAAGCACAGATACGCAGTATTTT	CASSPPGLASTDTQYF
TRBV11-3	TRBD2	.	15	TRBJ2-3	TGTGCCAGCAGTCTTGGGACTAGCGGCACAGATACGCAGTATTTT	CASSLGTSGTDTQYF
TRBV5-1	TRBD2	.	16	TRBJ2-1	TGCGCCAGCAGCTTTACCAGGACGGGGGGGCCTGGTGAGCAGTTCTTC	CASSFTRTGGPGEQFF
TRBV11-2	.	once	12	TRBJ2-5	TGTGCCAGCAGCTTATTTCAAGAGATCCAGTACTTC	CASSLFQEIQYF
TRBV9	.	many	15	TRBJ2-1	TGTGCCAGCAGCGTACTGGGCGATACCTACAATGAGCAGTTCTTC	CASSVLGDTYNEQFF
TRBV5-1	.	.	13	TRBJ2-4	TGCGCCAGCAGCTTAGGGGTAGGAAACATTCAGTACTTC	CASSLGVGNIQYF
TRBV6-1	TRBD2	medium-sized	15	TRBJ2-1	TGTGCCAGCAGTTGGACTAGCGGCGGTTACAATGAGCAGTTCTTC	CASSWTSGGYNEQFF
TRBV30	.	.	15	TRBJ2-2	TGTGCCTGCAAAGACCGAAATCAGCACCCCGGGGAGCTGTTTTTT	CACKDRNQHPGELFF
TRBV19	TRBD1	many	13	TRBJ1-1	TGTGCCAGTAAACGACAGGGGAACACTGAAGCTTTCTTT	CASKRQGNTEAFF
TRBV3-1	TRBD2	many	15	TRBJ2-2	TGTGCCAGCAGCCCCGGGACTAGCGGCACCGGGGAGCTGTTTTTT	CASSPGTSGTGELFF
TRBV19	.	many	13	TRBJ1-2	TGTGCCAGTAGTAAAGGGCGTAACTATGGCTACACCTTC	CASSKGRNYGYTF
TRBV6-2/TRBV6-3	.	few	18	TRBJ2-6	TGTGCCAGCAGAAAAGGACGGGACCCGCCTGGGGGGGCCAACGTCATGACTTTC	CASRKGRDPPGGANVMTF
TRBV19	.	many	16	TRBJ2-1	TGTGCCAGTAGTATAGGAGCGACTCGCTCCTACAATGAGCAGTTCTTC	CASSIGATRSYNEQFF
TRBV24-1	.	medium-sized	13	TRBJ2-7	TGTGCCACCAGGACCGCACCCCTTTACGAGCAGTACTTC	CATRTAPLYEQYF
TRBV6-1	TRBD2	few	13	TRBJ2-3	TGTGCCAGCAGACGAGCGGGAGCGGATACGCAGTATTTT	CASRRAGADTQYF
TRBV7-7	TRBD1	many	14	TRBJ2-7	TGTGCTAGCAGCCCTGGACAGGGGGTATTTGAGCAGTACTTC	CASSPGQGVFEQYF
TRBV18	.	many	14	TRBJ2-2	TGTGCCAGCTCACCGGGGGCTGGCACCGGGGAGCTGTTTTTT	CASSPGAGTGELFF
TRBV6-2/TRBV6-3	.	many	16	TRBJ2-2	TGTGCCAGCAGCCCCGGGACACTAACGAACACCGGGGAGCTGTTTTTT	CASSPGTLTNTGELFF
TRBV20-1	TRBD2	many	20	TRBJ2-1	TGCAGTGCTAGAGGATCAAGCGGGAGGGCCAGAGTAGCTAAGCTCAATGAGCAGTTCTTC	CSARGSSGRARVAKLNEQFF
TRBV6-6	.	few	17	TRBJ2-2	TGTGCCATCAGTGACTCGGTACAGGGGACTCACACCGGGGAGCTGTTTTTT	CAISDSVQGTHTGELFF
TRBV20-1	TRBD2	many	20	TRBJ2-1	TGCAGTGCTAGAGAGTTTGGAACTAGCGGGAGATCGAGGTCCTACAATGAGCAGTTCTTC	CSAREFGTSGRSRSYNEQFF
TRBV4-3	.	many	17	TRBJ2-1	TGCGCCAGCAGCCAAGATCATTATCTGGGACCGTCCAATGAGCAGTTCTTC	CASSQDHYLGPSNEQFF
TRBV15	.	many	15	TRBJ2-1	TGTGCCACCAGCGGATCTACGAGCTCCTACAATGAGCAGTTCTTC	CATSGSTSSYNEQFF
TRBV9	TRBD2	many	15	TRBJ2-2	TGTGCCAGCAGCGGAGCGGGAGCGGGCACCGGGGAGCTGTTTTTT	CASSGAGAGTGELFF
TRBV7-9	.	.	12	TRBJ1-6	TGTGCCAGCAGCTTATCGGACTCACCCCTCCACTTT	CASSLSDSPLHF